This note documents a single TCR beta chain sequence. From germline, CDR1 is MGHDK and CDR2 SYGVNS. V shed 5 bases and J 1 base; nucleotides not matched to a gene: 5. The CDR3 contains 16 residues. These data are taken from a study of blood T cell repertoires in COVID-19. Per the authors' pipeline: Using reference gene primer amplification, nucleated cell counts were estimated. Using immunoSEQ multiplex PCR, the repertoire was profiled, and TCRdb retains in-frame clones only, with some absent. The V and J calls and clone size were taken over from that table, and D and trimming were inferred from the DNA. The table has some 29,000 clones, 90% seen once.

The clonotype was recovered from a man between 65 and 85 years old with active or convalescent COVID-19. The specimen was peripheral blood. The chain joins TRBV25-1 to TRBJ2-1; 10 bases are shared with TRBD2. The CDR3: CASSPRTSGSYNEQFF. The CDR3 DNA follows: TGTGCCAGCAGTCCCCGGACTAGCGGATCCTACAATGAGCAGTTCTTC.